This T cell receptor beta chain was recorded in a study of control samples from healthy donors and cancer patients. Produced via immunoSEQ multiplex PCR; TCRdb's table is partial and in-frame only. The sample contains around 97,000 clones, roughly 90% of which appear only once. The CDR3 extends over 11 amino acids. Trimming removed 8 bases at V and 5 bases at J, with 9 bases between. Specimen: PBMCs. This TCR derives from a man aged 55 to 70 with lung cancer. The chain has TRBV12-3 or TRBV12-4 and TRBJ1-1; the D is unclear. The CDR3 nucleotides are TGTGCCAGCGCTACGTCAACTGAAGCTTTCTTT. Translation: CASATSTEAFF.